These 27 T cell receptor beta chains were all obtained from the same sample, sequenced in a study of Graves' ophthalmopathy and Graves' hyperthyroidism (dated by TCRdb to between 2018 and 2020). Sequencing took place on an Illumina HiSeq 2000. TCR beta CDR3 regions were amplified from RNA transcripts for repertoire sequencing. The first round of RT-PCR was done with HTBI primers and the Qiagen OneStep RT-PCR kit, and was followed by a second round of multiplex PCR, then size selection and purification. TCRdb's own reprocessing of the public reads used fastp at Q25 and MiXCR and kept productive beta chains. Rows merge per CDR3 protein into single entries with the most common DNA and genes. For this sample the table gives 500,000 to 700,000 distinct CDR3 sequences, of which about 40% were detected only once. Roughly 4% of the sample is held by the ten biggest clonotypes. Material: peripheral blood or thyroid tissue (not recorded which). All receptors come from an adult man with Graves' hyperthyroidism.

In this sample, this clonotype turned up many times. V is TRBV11-2 and J is TRBJ1-1, with 7 bases that match TRBD1. Germline V gene lookup returns CDR1 SGHAT and CDR2 FQNNGV. V lost 5 bases to trimming and J lost 6 bases; unmatched junction nucleotides: 9. The CDR3 length is 14 residues. CDR3 region: CASSPPDRWAEAFF. CDR3 in DNA: TGTGCCAGCAGCCCGCCGGACAGGTGGGCTGAAGCTTTCTTT.

The chain carries TRBV7-9 and TRBJ2-5; 11 nucleotides align to TRBD1. J gave up 4 bases and V 3 bases, and 13 bases lay outside the gene matches. Germline assignment: CDR1 SEHNR and CDR2 FQNEAQ (reference sequence). The CDR3 consists of 18 residues. CDR3 DNA: TGTGCCAGCAGCTTCCGGGACAGGGGGTTGGGGGAGGCAGAGACCCAGTACTTC. Translation gives CASSFRDRGLGEAETQYF.

A word on this clonotype: A much bigger clone sits one base away, suggesting this may be a read error. The final CDR3 position lacks the conserved phenylalanine or tryptophan, pointing to a likely read error. The chain joins TRBV11-1 to TRBJ2-7; D possibly corresponds to TRBD2 (6 bases). CDR1 and CDR2 from the germline V gene are SGHAT and FQDESV (reference sequence). This CDR3 is built from 17 residues. V lost 4 bases, J lost 3 bases, and 22 bases lay in between. CDR3 amino acids: CASSSSMGLLGDYEQYS. Here the CDR3 DNA reads TGTGCCAGCAGCTCCAGTATGGGACTTCTCGGGGACTACGAGCAGTACTCC.

This clonotype was observed a handful of times. At one of its ends the junction is not consistent with the germline gene, which may arise from a read error. CDR3 loop: CASSRNTGWDDGCTF. For the CDR3, the DNA is TGTGCCAGCAGTCGCAATACAGGGTGGGACGATGGCTGCACCTTC. The chain carries TRBV12-3 or TRBV12-4 and TRBJ1-2; TRBD1 might be the D (6 bases). This CDR3 comprises 15 residues.

This chain links TRBV10-3 with TRBJ2-5, with TRBD1 matching 9 bases. This CDR3 is 17 amino acids long. V lost 11 bases to trimming and J lost 4 bases; unmatched junction nucleotides: 20. The germline V gene has CDR1 ENHRY and CDR2 SYGVKD. The CDR3 DNA reads TGTGCCCTCTCCGGGACAGGGCTAACCGGGGGGAGAGAGACCCAGTACTTC. Its protein product is CALSGTGLTGGRETQYF.

Many counts were recorded for this clonotype. This chain connects TRBV10-3 to TRBJ2-5; the match to TRBD1 covers 8 bases. J lost 5 bases, V lost 3 bases, and 8 bases had no gene match. Germline values: CDR1 ENHRY, CDR2 SYGVKD. CDR3 size: 15 residues. The CDR3 DNA sequence: TGTGCCATCAGTGAATACAGGGGGGATGCGGAGACCCAGTACTTC. It specifies CAISEYRGDAETQYF.

The gene calls are TRBV15 and TRBJ1-5; TRBD1 agrees at 10 bases. Per germline, CDR1 LNHNV and CDR2 YYDKDF (reference sequence). The length of the CDR3 is 16 residues. J was trimmed by 14 bases and V by 2 bases; bases with no gene match: 15. DNA of the CDR3: TGTGCCACCAGCAGATTTACCGGGACAGGGGTAAAGAACGAGCATTTT. Translation gives CATSRFTGTGVKNEHF.

This clonotype showed up just a few times. The chain couples TRBV4-2 to TRBJ1-2, with 9 bases identical to TRBD1. The V segment lost 4 bases and the J segment 0 bases; nucleotides outside the gene matches: 9. CDR1 is LGHNA, CDR2 YNFKEQ, per germline. The CDR3 contains 17 residues. The CDR3, as DNA: TGTGCCAGCAGCCCCCACCGGACAGGGGATCCTAACTATGGCTACACCTTC. Protein: CASSPHRTGDPNYGYTF.

There are many counts of this clonotype. This chain joins TRBV5-1 and TRBJ1-1; TRBD1 matches at 8 bases. Per germline, CDR1 SGHRS and CDR2 YFSETQ. The CDR3 extends over 15 amino acids. Losses at the gene ends were 3 bases for V and 1 base for J; bases not matched to a gene: 5. The CDR3: CASSSGQGRNTEAFF. CDR3 bases: TGCGCCAGCAGCTCTGGACAGGGAAGGAACACTGAAGCTTTCTTT.

About this clonotype: A single base separates this from a much larger clone, so it may be a read error. The rearrangement links TRBV5-1 to TRBJ2-2, with D possibly being TRBD1 (6 bases). Germline lookup yields CDR1 SGHRS and CDR2 YFSETQ. This CDR3 has 13 amino acids. The CDR3 sequence: CASSLWDTGELVF. CDR3 nucleotide sequence: TGCGCCAGCAGCTTGTGGGACACCGGGGAGCTGGTTTTT. The full variable domain, rest sourced from reference TRBV5-1 and TRBJ2-2, is KAGVTQTPRYLIKTRGQQVTLSCSPISGHRSVSWYQQTPGQGLQFLFEYFSETQRNKGNFPGRFSGRQFSNSRSEMNVSTLELGDSALYLCASSLWDTGELVFGEGSRLTVL.

This chain connects TRBV29-1 to TRBJ1-2, with a possible D match to TRBD1 (5 bases). This CDR3 contains 10 residues. Germline V CDR1 and CDR2: SQVTM, ANQGSEA. Trimming removed 6 bases at V and 9 bases at J, with 11 bases between. CDR3 sequence (DNA): TGCAGCGTAGATGGGGCAAGCTACACCTTC. It translates to CSVDGASYTF.

The chain recombines TRBV28 with TRBJ1-4, with D maybe TRBD1 (6 bases). The CDR3 is 16 residues long. The germline V and J ends were trimmed by 8 bases and 0 bases, with 16 bases remaining between them. Germline V gives CDR1 MDHEN, CDR2 SYDVKM. The chain's CDR3 is CASGGGRAATNEKLFF. The CDR3 bases are TGTGCCAGCGGGGGGGGCAGGGCTGCAACTAATGAAAAACTGTTTTTT. The entire variable domain, with the rest obtained from reference TRBV28 and TRBJ1-4, is as follows: DVKVTQSSRYLVKRTGEKVFLECVQDMDHENMFWYRQDPGLGLRLIYFSYDVKMKEKGDIPEGYSVSREKKERFSLILESASTNQTSMYLCASGGGRAATNEKLFFGSGTQLSVL.

This clonotype was seen a few times. The V and J genes are TRBV12-3 or TRBV12-4 and TRBJ2-6; the match to TRBD1 covers 7 bases. CDR3 size: 19 residues. The trim removed 6 bases at V and 3 bases at J, leaving 17 bases unmatched. The CDR3 sequence: CASSGRQGLIHGGANVLTF. The CDR3 DNA reads as TGTGCCAGCAGCGGACGACAGGGATTAATTCATGGTGGGGCCAACGTCCTGACTTTC.

This clonotype was seen repeatedly, ten times or more. The genes are TRBV7-6 and TRBJ2-7; D gene uncertain. The CDR3 covers 13 residues. The V end lost 8 bases, the J end lost 2 bases, and 13 bases lay between the germline ends. Germline CDR1 SGHVS, CDR2 FNYEAQ. The CDR3 DNA is TGTGCCAGCGCCTCCAGGAGCGCCTACGAGCAGTACTTC. Translated: CASASRSAYEQYF.

V usage is TRBV25-1 and J usage is TRBJ1-1; D is undetermined. The CDR3 has 13 amino acids. Germline values: CDR1 MGHDK, CDR2 SYGVNS. The V gene lost 5 bases and the J gene lost 3 bases, with 10 bases spanning the gap. The CDR3 reads CASSLSIHTEAFF. The CDR3 DNA reads as TGTGCCAGCAGTCTCAGTATCCACACTGAAGCTTTCTTT.

This clonotype was counted many times. The J gene is TRBJ1-2, the V gene TRBV6-5, with D possibly matching TRBD1 (6 bases). V was shortened by 6 bases and J by 7 bases, with 18 bases between the two germline ends. This CDR3 region has 14 residues. From germline, CDR1 is MNHEY and CDR2 SVGAGI. The chain's CDR3 is CASSPWGGGLGYTF. DNA of the CDR3: TGTGCCAGCAGCCCCTGGGGGGGGGGCCTTGGCTACACCTTC.

The gene calls are TRBV30 and TRBJ2-7; 7 positions agree with TRBD1. Germline V gene data show CDR1 as GTSNPN and CDR2 as SVGIG (reference sequence). V shed 4 bases and J 6 bases; nucleotides not matched to a gene: 12. CDR3 length: 14 amino acids. The CDR3 sequence is CAWMPGTAPGEQYF. The CDR3 DNA follows: TGTGCCTGGATGCCTGGGACAGCTCCAGGCGAGCAGTACTTC.

This clonotype was recorded at least ten times. The V and J genes are TRBV6-6 and TRBJ2-6; no clear D gene. CDR3 size: 13 residues. V gave up 2 bases and J gave up 2 bases, with 1 base separating them. Germline assignment: CDR1 MNHNY and CDR2 SVGAGI (reference sequence). CDR3 nucleotides: TGTGCCAGCAGTTACGCTGGGGCCAACGTCCTGACTTTC. Amino acids: CASSYAGANVLTF.

This clonotype was counted only a few times. The V call is TRBV12-3 or TRBV12-4, the J call TRBJ2-3; TRBD1 agrees at 7 bases. Germline trimming cut 6 bases from V and 5 bases from J; bases unmatched to any gene: 11. This CDR3 contains 15 residues. The CDR3 nucleotides are TGTGCCAGCAGCCCAGACAGGGCTTCTCTAGATACGCAGTATTTT. The encoded protein is CASSPDRASLDTQYF.

This rearrangement joins TRBV24-1 to TRBJ2-6; D unclear. Germline V lookup: CDR1 KGHDR, CDR2 SFDVKD. Trimming pared 2 bases from V and 9 bases from J, leaving 7 bases between. The CDR3 length is 13 residues. The CDR3 nucleotides are TGTGCCACCAGTGATTACCCGGACAACGTCCTGACTTTC. It specifies CATSDYPDNVLTF.

This clonotype was seen a handful of times. The chain joins TRBV28 to TRBJ1-1; the D is unclear. The CDR3 has 13 amino acids. Germline CDR1 reads MDHEN; CDR2 reads SYDVKM. V lost 7 bases and J 0 bases, leaving 9 bases between the germline ends. CDR3 sequence (DNA): TGTGCCAGCATCTCTCTCATGAACACTGAAGCTTTCTTT. The encoded protein is CASISLMNTEAFF.

This rearrangement joins TRBV7-9 to TRBJ1-2, with a tentative D call TRBD1 (5 bases). CDR1 and CDR2 from the germline V gene are SEHNR and FQNEAQ (reference sequence). This CDR3 has 14 residues. Deletions cut 8 bases from V and 2 bases from J, with 15 bases between. The DNA of the CDR3 is TGTGCCAGCGATGAGGGCTCAGGGAACTATGGCTACACCTTC. Protein sequence: CASDEGSGNYGYTF.

This clonotype is a singleton in its sample. The chain employs TRBV29-1 and TRBJ2-5; 8 bases fit TRBD1. The germline V gene encodes CDR1 SQVTM and CDR2 ANQGSEA. Trimming at V came to 0 bases and at J to 8 bases, leaving 8 bases not matched to a gene. The CDR3 has 14 residues. In DNA form, the CDR3 reads TGCAGCGTTGAAGATGGAGCAGGGGGCTTAACCCAGTACTTC. Its protein is CSVEDGAGGLTQYF.

This clonotype was seen ten or more times. This chain uses TRBV6-1 with TRBJ2-7; D uncertain. V was trimmed by 2 bases and J by 3 bases, leaving 5 bases between them. The V gene's germline CDR1 is MNHNS and CDR2 SASEGT. This CDR3 has 12 residues. The CDR3 loop reads CASSEPSYEQYF. CDR3 coding DNA: TGTGCCAGCAGTGAACCGAGCTACGAGCAGTACTTC.

This clonotype has just one count. This chain joins TRBV19 and TRBJ1-5; TRBD1 aligns across 9 bases. The CDR3 totals 15 residues. J lost 4 bases, V lost 4 bases, and 5 bases had no gene match. Germline V gene data show CDR1 as LNHDA and CDR2 as SQIVND (reference sequence). The CDR3 loop is CASSTTGTGNQPQHF. CDR3 coding DNA: TGTGCCAGTAGTACTACCGGGACAGGGAATCAGCCCCAGCATTTT.

Many counts were recorded for this clonotype. The V gene is TRBV20-1, the J gene TRBJ1-1; 7 bases are a match to TRBD1. The junction had 8 bases not matched to a gene; V was cut back by 3 bases and J by 7 bases. Germline CDR1 and CDR2: DFQATT and SNEGSKA (reference sequence). There are 13 residues in the CDR3. This CDR3 reads CSARGGQVVEAFF. Here the CDR3 DNA reads TGCAGTGCTAGGGGTGGACAGGTAGTTGAAGCTTTCTTT.

This clonotype appeared a few times. The rearrangement uses TRBV7-9 and TRBJ1-1; D call uncertain. Germline loops: CDR1 SEHNR, CDR2 FQNEAQ (reference sequence). Trimming stripped 3 bases from V and 4 bases from J, with 15 bases between. There are 15 residues in the CDR3. The CDR3 DNA reads as TGTGCCAGCAGCTTCCCGGGGTGGGGAGGCACTGAAGCTTTCTTT. This sequence encodes CASSFPGWGGTEAFF. Drawing the rest from reference TRBV7-9 and TRBJ1-1, the complete variable domain is DTGVSQNPRHKITKRGQNVTFRCDPISEHNRLYWYRQTLGQGPEFLTYFQNEAQLEKSRLLSDRFSAERPKGSFSTLEIQRTEQGDSAMYLCASSFPGWGGTEAFFGQGTRLTVV.